One T cell receptor beta chain is described in this entry. This sample was included in a study of cytomegalovirus exposure and HLA in healthy donors. The PCR had 60 Vbeta and 13 Jbeta primers. Profiled with immunoSEQ multiplex PCR; TCRdb holds only in-frame clones, not every one. The table lists some 120,000 clones, 75% to 90% of them singletons, with 3.3% in the top ten. The CDR3 contains 12 residues. The J segment lost 3 bases and the V segment lost 6 bases, leaving 4 bases of the junction unmatched. CDR1 and CDR2 from the germline V gene are SQVTM and ANQGSEA. This chain links TRBV29-1 with TRBJ1-1; 7 bases fit TRBD1. The sequenced material came from PBMCs. This TCR came from a male donor in good health and CMV-seronegative. CDR3 DNA sequence: TGCAGCGTGATTACAGGGGACACTGAAGCTTTCTTT. Translated: CSVITGDTEAFF.